This entry lists 11 T cell receptor beta chains sequenced from one sample in a study of blood T cell repertoires in COVID-19. The protocol was immunoSEQ multiplex PCR, while the TCRdb copy is restricted to in-frame clones and leaves out a portion. The sample lists fewer than 600,000 clones; roughly 88% were seen once. Source material: PBMCs or T cells enriched from blood (not recorded which). Source of these receptors: a woman in her thirties or forties who had recovered from COVID-19.

The chain recombines TRBV27 with TRBJ1-2; 7 bases match TRBD1. This CDR3 contains 16 residues. Trimming cost V 5 bases and J 0 bases; bases outside gene matches: 9. Germline CDR1 MNHEY, CDR2 SMNVEV (reference sequence). This CDR3 reads CASSPQGDPANYGYTF. The DNA of the CDR3 is TGTGCCAGCAGTCCCCAGGGGGATCCAGCTAACTATGGCTACACCTTC.

This chain uses TRBV7-9 with TRBJ1-5; 9 bases align to TRBD1. This CDR3 has 17 residues. The germline V gene has CDR1 SEHNR and CDR2 FQNEAQ (reference sequence). J gave up 3 bases and V 2 bases, and 8 bases lay outside the gene matches. CDR3 protein: CASSLSLGQGDNQPQHF. CDR3 in DNA: TGTGCCAGCAGCTTATCCTTGGGACAGGGAGACAATCAGCCCCAGCATTTT.

This clone appeared a single time. The V and J genes are TRBV4-3 and TRBJ2-1, with a tentative D call TRBD2 (5 bases). Per the germline V gene, CDR1 is LGHNA and CDR2 is YSLEER. V was shortened by 4 bases and J by 4 bases, with 11 bases between the two germline ends. The CDR3 has 14 residues. This CDR3 is CASSRVDSYNEQFF. Here the CDR3 DNA reads TGCGCCAGCAGCCGAGTGGACTCTTACAATGAGCAGTTCTTC.

This clone has a handful of counts. The chain combines TRBV9 with TRBJ2-7; 8 nucleotides match TRBD1. The germline V gene has CDR1 SGDLS and CDR2 YYNGEE. V shed 3 bases and J 6 bases; nucleotides not matched to a gene: 11. The CDR3 is made up of 15 amino acids. CDR3 residues: CASSARTGWTGEQYF. For the CDR3, the DNA is TGTGCCAGCAGCGCCCGGACAGGGTGGACGGGCGAGCAGTACTTC.

This sequence joins TRBV7-9 and TRBJ1-1, with unresolved D. Germline CDR1 reads SEHNR; CDR2 reads FQNEAQ (reference sequence). The CDR3 runs 15 residues. With 5 bases removed from V and 0 bases from J, the gap between germline ends came to 13 bases. CDR3 DNA sequence: TGTGCCAGCAGCGTCTCGAGAACGATGAACACTGAAGCTTTCTTT. Translated, it gives CASSVSRTMNTEAFF.

The gene calls are TRBV12-3 or TRBV12-4 and TRBJ2-5; 7 positions match TRBD2. The CDR3 is made up of 11 amino acids. Trimming cost V 6 bases and J 10 bases; bases outside gene matches: 5. CDR3 DNA sequence: TGTGCCAGCAGCCGTGGGGGGGTCCAGTACTTC. This sequence encodes CASSRGGVQYF.

This clone was seen only once. The rearrangement uses TRBV3-1 (or the pseudogene TRBV3-2) and TRBJ1-2; the D is unclear. The ends were cut back, 3 bases at V and 7 bases at J, with 9 bases in the middle. The CDR3 spans 12 residues. Germline-derived CDR1 and CDR2 are LGHDT and YNNKEL (reference sequence). CDR3 amino acids: CASSQSSGGYTF. CDR3 DNA: TGTGCCAGCAGCCAGTCAAGCGGTGGCTACACCTTC.

The CDR3 loop is CASSPAGSYNSPLHF. The CDR3 DNA follows: TGTGCCAGCAGCCCCGCCGGGTCCTATAATTCACCCCTCCACTTT. The chain is built from TRBV7-2 and TRBJ1-6; D not resolved. CDR3 length: 15 amino acids. Trimming took 5 bases from V and 1 from J, leaving 9 bases between them. CDR1 is SGHTA and CDR2 is FQGNSA in the germline V gene.

The V and J genes are TRBV5-1 and TRBJ2-3; D unresolved. CDR1 is SGHRS, CDR2 YFSETQ, per germline. There are 14 residues in the CDR3. V shed 0 bases and J shed 1 base, with 6 bases lying between them. CDR3 residues: CASSLGGRTDTQYF. The CDR3 DNA sequence: TGCGCCAGCAGCTTGGGTGGCCGCACAGATACGCAGTATTTT.

As to this clone: This CDR3 is also generated by other DNA sequences in the sample. The chain links TRBV5-1 to TRBJ2-3, with TRBD2 matching 7 bases. The ends lost 0 bases at V and 1 base at J; junction bases unmatched: 2. The CDR3 is 15 amino acids. Germline V gene lookup returns CDR1 SGHRS and CDR2 YFSETQ. The CDR3 sequence: CASSLGLAGTDTQYF. The CDR3 DNA sequence: TGCGCCAGCAGCTTGGGACTAGCTGGCACAGATACGCAGTATTTT.

There are a few counts of this clone. The chain carries TRBV4-3 and TRBJ2-6; TRBD1 matches at 10 bases. Unmatched junction bases numbered 9, after V lost 4 bases and J lost 3 bases. The germline V gene has CDR1 LGHNA and CDR2 YSLEER. This CDR3 comprises 18 residues. This chain's CDR3 is CASSPTPTGGDGANVLTF. CDR3 DNA: TGCGCCAGCAGCCCCACCCCGACAGGGGGCGATGGGGCCAACGTCCTGACTTTC.